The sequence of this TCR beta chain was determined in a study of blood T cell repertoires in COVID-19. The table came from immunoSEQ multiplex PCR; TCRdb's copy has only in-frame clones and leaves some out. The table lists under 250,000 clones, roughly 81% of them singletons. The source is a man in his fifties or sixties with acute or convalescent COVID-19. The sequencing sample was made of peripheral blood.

The chain's CDR3 is CASSVSGVSGNTIYF. CDR3 bases: TGTGCCAGCAGCGTGTCGGGGGTTTCTGGAAACACCATATATTTT. This rearrangement joins TRBV9 to TRBJ1-3; perhaps TRBD1 as D (5 bases). V was trimmed by 2 bases and J by 1 base, leaving 10 bases between them. This CDR3 comprises 15 residues. Germline V CDR1 and CDR2: SGDLS, YYNGEE.